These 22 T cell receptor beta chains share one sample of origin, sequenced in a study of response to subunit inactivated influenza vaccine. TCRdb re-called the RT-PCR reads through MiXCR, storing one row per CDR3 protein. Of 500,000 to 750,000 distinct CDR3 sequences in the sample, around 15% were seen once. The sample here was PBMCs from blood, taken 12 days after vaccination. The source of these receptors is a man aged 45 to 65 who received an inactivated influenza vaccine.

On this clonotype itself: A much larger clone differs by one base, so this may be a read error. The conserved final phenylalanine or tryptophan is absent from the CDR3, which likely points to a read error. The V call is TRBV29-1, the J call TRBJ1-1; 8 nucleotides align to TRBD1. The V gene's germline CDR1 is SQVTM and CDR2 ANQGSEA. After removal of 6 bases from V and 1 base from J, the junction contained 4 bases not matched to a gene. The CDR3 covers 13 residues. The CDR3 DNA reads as TGCAGCGTGTATGGACAGGGGAACACTGAAGCTTTCTCT. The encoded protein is CSVYGQGNTEAFS.

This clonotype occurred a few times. The CDR3: CASSIGPRTDTQYF. As DNA, the CDR3 is TGCGCCAGCAGCATCGGACCGCGCACAGATACGCAGTATTTT. V usage is TRBV5-1 and J usage is TRBJ2-3; D uncertain. The CDR3 extends over 14 amino acids. CDR1 is SGHRS, CDR2 YFSETQ, per germline. Trimming pared 4 bases from V and 1 base from J, leaving 10 bases between.

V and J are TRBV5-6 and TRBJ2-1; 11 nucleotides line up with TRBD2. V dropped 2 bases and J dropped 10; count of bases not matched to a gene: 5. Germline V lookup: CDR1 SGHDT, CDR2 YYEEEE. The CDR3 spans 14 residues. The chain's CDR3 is CASSFSGRAREQFF. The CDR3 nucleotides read TGTGCCAGCAGCTTTAGCGGGAGGGCCAGGGAGCAGTTCTTC.

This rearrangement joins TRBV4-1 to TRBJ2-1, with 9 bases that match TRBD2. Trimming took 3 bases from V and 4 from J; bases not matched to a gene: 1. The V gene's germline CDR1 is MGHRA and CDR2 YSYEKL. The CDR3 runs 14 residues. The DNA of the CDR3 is TGCGCCAGCAGCCATCTAGCGGGGTACAATGAGCAGTTCTTC. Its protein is CASSHLAGYNEQFF.

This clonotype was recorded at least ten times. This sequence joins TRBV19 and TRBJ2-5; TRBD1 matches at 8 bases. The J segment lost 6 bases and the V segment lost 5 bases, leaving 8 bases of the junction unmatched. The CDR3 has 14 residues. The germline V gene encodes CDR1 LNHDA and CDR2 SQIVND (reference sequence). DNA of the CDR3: TGTGCCAGTAGTTTCGGACAGGGAACTAAGACCCAGTACTTC. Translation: CASSFGQGTKTQYF.

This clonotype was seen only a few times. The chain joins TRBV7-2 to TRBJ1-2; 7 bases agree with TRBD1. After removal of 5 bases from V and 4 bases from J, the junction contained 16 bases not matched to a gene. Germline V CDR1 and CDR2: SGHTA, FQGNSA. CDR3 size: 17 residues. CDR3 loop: CASSLYRGGLDSYGYTF. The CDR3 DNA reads TGTGCCAGCAGCCTGTACAGGGGAGGTCTTGACAGCTATGGCTACACCTTC.

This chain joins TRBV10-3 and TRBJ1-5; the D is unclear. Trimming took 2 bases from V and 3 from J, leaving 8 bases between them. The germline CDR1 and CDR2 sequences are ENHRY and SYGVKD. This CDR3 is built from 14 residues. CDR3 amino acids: CAISETRVNQPQHF. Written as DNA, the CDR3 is TGTGCCATCAGTGAGACACGGGTCAATCAGCCCCAGCATTTT.

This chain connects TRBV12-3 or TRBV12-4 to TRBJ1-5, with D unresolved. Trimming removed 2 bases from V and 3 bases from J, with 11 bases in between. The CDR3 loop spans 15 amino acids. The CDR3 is CASSLIEGLNQPQHF. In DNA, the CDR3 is TGTGCCAGCAGTTTAATCGAGGGCCTCAATCAGCCCCAGCATTTT.

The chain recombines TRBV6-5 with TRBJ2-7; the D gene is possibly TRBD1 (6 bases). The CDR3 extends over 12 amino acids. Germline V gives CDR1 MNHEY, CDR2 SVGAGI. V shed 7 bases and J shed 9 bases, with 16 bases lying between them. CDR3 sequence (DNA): TGTGCCAGCACGGACAGTACCTTGGGGCAGTACTTC. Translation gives CASTDSTLGQYF.

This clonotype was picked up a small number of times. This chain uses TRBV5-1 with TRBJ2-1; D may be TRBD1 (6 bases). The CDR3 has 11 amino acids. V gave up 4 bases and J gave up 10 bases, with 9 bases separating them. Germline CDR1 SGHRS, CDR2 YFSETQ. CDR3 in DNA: TGCGCCAGCAGCACCGACAGGGAGCAGTTCTTC. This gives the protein CASSTDREQFF. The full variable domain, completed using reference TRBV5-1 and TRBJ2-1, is KAGVTQTPRYLIKTRGQQVTLSCSPISGHRSVSWYQQTPGQGLQFLFEYFSETQRNKGNFPGRFSGRQFSNSRSEMNVSTLELGDSALYLCASSTDREQFFGPGTRLTVL.

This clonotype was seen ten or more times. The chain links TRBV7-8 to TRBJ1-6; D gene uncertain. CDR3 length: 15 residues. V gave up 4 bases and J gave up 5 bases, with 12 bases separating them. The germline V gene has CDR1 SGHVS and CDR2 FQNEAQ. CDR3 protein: CASSSLVLDNSPLHF. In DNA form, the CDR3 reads TGTGCCAGCAGCTCCTTGGTTTTGGATAATTCACCCCTCCACTTT. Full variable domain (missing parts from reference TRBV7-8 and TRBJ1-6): GAGVSQSPRYKVAKRGQDVALRCDPISGHVSLFWYQQALGQGPEFLTYFQNEAQLDKSGLPSDRFFAERPEGSVSTLKIQRTQQEDSAVYLCASSSLVLDNSPLHFGNGTRLTVT.

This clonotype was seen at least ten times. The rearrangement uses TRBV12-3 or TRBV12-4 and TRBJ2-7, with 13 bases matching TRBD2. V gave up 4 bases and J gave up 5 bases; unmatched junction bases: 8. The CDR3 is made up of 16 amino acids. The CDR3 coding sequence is TGTGCCAGCAGTTCCTGGGGACTAGCGGGATCCCACGAGCAGTACTTC. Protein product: CASSSWGLAGSHEQYF.

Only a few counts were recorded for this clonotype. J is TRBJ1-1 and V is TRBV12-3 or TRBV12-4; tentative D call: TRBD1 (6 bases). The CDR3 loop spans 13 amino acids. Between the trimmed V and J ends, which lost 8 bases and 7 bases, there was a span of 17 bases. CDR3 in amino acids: CASGQLGAGEAFF. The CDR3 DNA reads TGTGCCAGCGGACAGCTAGGGGCGGGTGAAGCTTTCTTT.

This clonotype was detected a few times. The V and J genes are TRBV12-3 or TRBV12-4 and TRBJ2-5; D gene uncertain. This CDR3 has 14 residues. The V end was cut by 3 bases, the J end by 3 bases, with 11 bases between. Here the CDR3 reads CASSFSQVKETQYF. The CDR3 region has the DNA TGTGCCAGCAGTTTTAGCCAGGTCAAAGAGACCCAGTACTTC.

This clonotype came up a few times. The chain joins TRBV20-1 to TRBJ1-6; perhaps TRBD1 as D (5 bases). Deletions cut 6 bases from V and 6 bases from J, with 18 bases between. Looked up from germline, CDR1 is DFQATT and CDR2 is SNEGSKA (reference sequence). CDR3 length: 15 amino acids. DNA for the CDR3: TGCAGTGCCTATTCGGGACGGCAAGTTAATTCACCCCTCCACTTT. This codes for CSAYSGRQVNSPLHF.

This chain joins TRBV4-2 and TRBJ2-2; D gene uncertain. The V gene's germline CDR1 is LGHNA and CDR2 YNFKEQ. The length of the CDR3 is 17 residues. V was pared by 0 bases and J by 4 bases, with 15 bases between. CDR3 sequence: CASSQEIGGGFTGELFF. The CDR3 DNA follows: TGTGCCAGCAGCCAAGAGATAGGCGGTGGGTTCACCGGGGAGCTGTTTTTT.

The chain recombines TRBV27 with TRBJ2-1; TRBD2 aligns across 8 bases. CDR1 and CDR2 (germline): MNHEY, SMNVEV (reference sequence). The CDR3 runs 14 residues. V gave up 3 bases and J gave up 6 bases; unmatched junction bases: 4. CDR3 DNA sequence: TGTGCCAGCAGTTTTTACGGGAGGGCCAATGAGCAGTTCTTC. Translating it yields CASSFYGRANEQFF.

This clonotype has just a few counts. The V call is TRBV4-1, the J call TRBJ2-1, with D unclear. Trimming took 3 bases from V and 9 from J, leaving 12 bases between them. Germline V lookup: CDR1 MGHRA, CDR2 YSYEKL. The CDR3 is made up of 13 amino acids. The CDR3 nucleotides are TGCGCCAGCAGCCAGGACGACCTCAGTGAGCAGTTCTTC. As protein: CASSQDDLSEQFF.

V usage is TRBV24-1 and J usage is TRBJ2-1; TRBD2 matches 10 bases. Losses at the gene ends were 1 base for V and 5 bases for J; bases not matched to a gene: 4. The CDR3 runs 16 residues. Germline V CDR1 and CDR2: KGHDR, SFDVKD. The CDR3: CATSDFLAGDDNEQFF. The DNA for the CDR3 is TGTGCCACCAGTGATTTCCTAGCGGGGGATGACAATGAGCAGTTCTTC.

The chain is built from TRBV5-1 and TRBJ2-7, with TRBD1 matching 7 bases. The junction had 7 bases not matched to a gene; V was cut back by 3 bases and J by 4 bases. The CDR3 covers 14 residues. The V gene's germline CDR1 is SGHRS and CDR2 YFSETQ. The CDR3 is CASSYRTGRYEQYF. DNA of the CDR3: TGCGCCAGCAGCTACAGGACAGGTCGGTACGAGCAGTACTTC.

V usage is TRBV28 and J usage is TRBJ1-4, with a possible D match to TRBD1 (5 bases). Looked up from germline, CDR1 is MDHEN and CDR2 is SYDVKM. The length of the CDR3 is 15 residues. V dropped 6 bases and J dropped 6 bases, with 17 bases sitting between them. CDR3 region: CASRSGRWGDEKLFF. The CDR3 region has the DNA TGTGCCAGCAGATCGGGTCGTTGGGGGGATGAAAAACTGTTTTTT.

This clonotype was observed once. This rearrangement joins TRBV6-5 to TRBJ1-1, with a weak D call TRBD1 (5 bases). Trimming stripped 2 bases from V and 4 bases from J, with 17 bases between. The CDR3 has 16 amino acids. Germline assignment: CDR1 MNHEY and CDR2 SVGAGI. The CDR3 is CASSYGRVGGRTEAFF. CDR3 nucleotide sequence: TGTGCCAGCAGTTACGGCAGGGTGGGGGGACGCACTGAAGCTTTCTTT.